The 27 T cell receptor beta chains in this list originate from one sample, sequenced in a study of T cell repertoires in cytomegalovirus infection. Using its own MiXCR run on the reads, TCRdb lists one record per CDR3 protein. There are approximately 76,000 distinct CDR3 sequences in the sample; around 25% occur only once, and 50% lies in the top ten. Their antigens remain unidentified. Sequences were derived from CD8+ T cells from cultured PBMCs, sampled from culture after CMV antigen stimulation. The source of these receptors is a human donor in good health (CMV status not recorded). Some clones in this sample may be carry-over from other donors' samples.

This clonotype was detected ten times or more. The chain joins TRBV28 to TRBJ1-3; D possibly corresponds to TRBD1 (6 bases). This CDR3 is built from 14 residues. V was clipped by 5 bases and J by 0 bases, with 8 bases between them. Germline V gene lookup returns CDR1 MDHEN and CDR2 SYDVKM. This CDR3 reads CASSDRISGNTIYF. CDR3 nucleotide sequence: TGTGCCAGCAGTGACAGGATCTCTGGAAACACCATATATTTT. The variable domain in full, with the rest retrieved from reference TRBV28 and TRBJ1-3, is DVKVTQSSRYLVKRTGEKVFLECVQDMDHENMFWYRQDPGLGLRLIYFSYDVKMKEKGDIPEGYSVSREKKERFSLILESASTNQTSMYLCASSDRISGNTIYFGEGSWLTVV.

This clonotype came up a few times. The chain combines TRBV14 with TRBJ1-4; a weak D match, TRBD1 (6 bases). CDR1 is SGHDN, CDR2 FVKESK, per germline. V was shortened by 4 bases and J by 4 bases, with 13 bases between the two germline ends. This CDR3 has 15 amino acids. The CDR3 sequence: CASSPHRAINEKLFF. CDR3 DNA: TGTGCCAGCAGCCCCCACAGGGCAATTAATGAAAAACTGTTTTTT.

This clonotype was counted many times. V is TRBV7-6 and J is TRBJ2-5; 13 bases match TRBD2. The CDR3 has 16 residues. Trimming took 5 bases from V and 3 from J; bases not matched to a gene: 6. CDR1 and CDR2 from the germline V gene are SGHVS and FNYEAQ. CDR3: CASSPAGTSGKETQYF. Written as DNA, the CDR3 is TGTGCCAGCAGCCCGGCCGGGACTAGCGGGAAAGAGACCCAGTACTTC.

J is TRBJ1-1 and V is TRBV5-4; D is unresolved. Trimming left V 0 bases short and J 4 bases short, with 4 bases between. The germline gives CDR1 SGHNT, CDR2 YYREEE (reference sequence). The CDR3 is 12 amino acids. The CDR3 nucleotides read TGTGCCAGCAGCTTGGGACCCACTGAAGCTTTCTTT. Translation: CASSLGPTEAFF.

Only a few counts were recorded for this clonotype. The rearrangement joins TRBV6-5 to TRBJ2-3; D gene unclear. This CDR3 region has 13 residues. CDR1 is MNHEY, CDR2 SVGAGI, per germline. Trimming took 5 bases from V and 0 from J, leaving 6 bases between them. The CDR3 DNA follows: TGTGCCAGCAGTAGATCTAGCACAGATACGCAGTATTTT. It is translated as CASSRSSTDTQYF.

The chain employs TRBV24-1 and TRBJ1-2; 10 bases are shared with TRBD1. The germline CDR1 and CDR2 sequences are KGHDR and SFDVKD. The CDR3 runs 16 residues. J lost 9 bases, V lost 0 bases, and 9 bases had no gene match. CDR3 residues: CATSDLPGQGIVSYTF. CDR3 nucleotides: TGTGCCACCAGTGATTTGCCGGGACAGGGGATCGTAAGCTACACCTTC.

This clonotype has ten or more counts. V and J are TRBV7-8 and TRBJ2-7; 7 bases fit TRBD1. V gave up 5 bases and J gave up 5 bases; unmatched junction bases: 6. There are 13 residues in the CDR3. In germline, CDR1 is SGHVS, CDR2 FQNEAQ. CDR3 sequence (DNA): TGTGCCAGCAGCGGGACAGAAGCCAACGAGCAGTACTTC. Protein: CASSGTEANEQYF. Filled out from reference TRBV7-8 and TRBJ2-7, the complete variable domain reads GAGVSQSPRYKVAKRGQDVALRCDPISGHVSLFWYQQALGQGPEFLTYFQNEAQLDKSGLPSDRFFAERPEGSVSTLKIQRTQQEDSAVYLCASSGTEANEQYFGPGTRLTVT.

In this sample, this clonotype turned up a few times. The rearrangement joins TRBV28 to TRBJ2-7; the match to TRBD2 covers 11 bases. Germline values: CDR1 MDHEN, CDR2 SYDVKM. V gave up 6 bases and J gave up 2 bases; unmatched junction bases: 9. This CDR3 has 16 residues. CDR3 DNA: TGTGCCAGCAGGTCACTAGCGGGGGTAGACCCCTACGAGCAGTACTTC. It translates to CASRSLAGVDPYEQYF.

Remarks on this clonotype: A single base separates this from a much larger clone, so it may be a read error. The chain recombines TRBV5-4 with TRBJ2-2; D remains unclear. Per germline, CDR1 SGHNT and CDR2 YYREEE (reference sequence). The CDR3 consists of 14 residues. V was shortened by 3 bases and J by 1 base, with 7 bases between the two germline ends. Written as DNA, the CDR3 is TGTGCCAGCAGCTGGGAACTGAACACCGGGGAGCTGTTTTTT. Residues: CASSWELNTGELFF. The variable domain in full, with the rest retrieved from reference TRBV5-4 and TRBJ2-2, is ETGVTQSPTHLIKTRGQQVTLRCSSQSGHNTVSWYQQALGQGPQFIFQYYREEENGRGNFPPRFSGLQFPNYSSELNVNALELDDSALYLCASSWELNTGELFFGEGSRLTVL.

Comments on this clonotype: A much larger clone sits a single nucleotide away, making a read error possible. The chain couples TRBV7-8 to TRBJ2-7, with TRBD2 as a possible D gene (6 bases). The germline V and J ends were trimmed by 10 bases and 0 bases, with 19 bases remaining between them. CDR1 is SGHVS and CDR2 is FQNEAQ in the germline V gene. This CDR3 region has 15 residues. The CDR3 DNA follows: TGTGCCAACAACCCCCAGGCGGGGAGCTCCTACGAGCAGTACTTC. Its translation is CANNPQAGSSYEQYF.

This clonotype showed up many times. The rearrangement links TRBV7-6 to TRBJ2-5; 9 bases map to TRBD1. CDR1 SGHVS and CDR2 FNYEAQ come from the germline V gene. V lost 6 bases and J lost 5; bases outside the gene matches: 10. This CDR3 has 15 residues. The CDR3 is CASSWPGTGMETQYF. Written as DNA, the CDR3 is TGTGCCAGCAGTTGGCCCGGGACAGGGATGGAGACCCAGTACTTC.

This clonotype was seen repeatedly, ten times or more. DNA of the CDR3: TGTGCCAGCAGCTTAGGCGTCTTTGGGACAGGGGCCTCTGGAAACACCATATATTTT. This sequence encodes CASSLGVFGTGASGNTIYF. The gene calls are TRBV7-2 and TRBJ1-3; 10 nucleotides align to TRBD1. The germline V gene encodes CDR1 SGHTA and CDR2 FQGNSA. V dropped 1 base and J dropped 0; count of bases not matched to a gene: 9. The CDR3 extends over 19 amino acids.

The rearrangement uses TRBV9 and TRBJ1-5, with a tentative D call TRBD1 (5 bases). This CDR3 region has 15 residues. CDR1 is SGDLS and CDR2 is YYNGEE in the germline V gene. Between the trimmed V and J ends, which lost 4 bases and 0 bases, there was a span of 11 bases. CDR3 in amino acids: CASSPGRDSNQPQHF. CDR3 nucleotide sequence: TGTGCCAGCAGCCCCGGCAGGGATAGCAATCAGCCCCAGCATTTT.

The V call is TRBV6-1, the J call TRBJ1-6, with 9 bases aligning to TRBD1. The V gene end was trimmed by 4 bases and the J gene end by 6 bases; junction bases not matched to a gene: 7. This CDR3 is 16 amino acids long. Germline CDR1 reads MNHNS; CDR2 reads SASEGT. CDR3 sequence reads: CASSASGQGLNSPLHF. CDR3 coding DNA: TGTGCCAGCAGTGCTTCGGGACAGGGACTTAATTCACCCCTCCACTTT.

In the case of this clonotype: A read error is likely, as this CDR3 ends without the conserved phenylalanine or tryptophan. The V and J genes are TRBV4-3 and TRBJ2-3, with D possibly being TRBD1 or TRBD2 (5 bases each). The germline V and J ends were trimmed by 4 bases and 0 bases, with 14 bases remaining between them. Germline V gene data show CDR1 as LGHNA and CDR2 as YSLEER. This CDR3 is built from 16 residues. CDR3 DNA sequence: TGCGCCAGCAGCCGCCTTGGGGACCCCAGCACAGATACGCAGTATTCT. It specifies CASSRLGDPSTDTQYS.

DNA of the CDR3: TGCAGTGCTAGACCCAGAGGTCACTATGGCTACACCTTC. Translation: CSARPRGHYGYTF. This chain uses TRBV20-1 with TRBJ1-2; no clear D. The CDR3 totals 13 residues. Germline V gene lookup returns CDR1 DFQATT and CDR2 SNEGSKA (reference sequence). With 2 bases removed from V and 3 bases from J, the gap between germline ends came to 10 bases.

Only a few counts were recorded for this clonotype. This chain's CDR3 is CASKGSGGLKETQYF. CDR3 coding DNA: TGTGCCAGCAAAGGTAGCGGGGGTCTCAAAGAGACCCAGTACTTC. The V call is TRBV2, the J call TRBJ2-5; 9 nucleotides align to TRBD2. Germline CDR1 SNHLY, CDR2 FYNNEI. This CDR3 has 15 amino acids. Unmatched junction bases numbered 9, after V lost 7 bases and J lost 3 bases.

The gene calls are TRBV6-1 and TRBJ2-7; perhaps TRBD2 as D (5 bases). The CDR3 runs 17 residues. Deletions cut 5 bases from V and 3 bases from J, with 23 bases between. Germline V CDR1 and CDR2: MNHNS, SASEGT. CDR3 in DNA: TGTGCCAGCAGTCCTACACCCTTAGGAGCGGAGTTCTACGAGCAGTACTTC. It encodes CASSPTPLGAEFYEQYF.

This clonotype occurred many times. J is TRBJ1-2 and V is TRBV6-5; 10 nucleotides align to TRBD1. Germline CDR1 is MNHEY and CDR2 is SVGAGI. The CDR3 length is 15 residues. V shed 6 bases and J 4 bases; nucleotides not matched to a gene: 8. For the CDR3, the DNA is TGTGCCAGCAGGGCACCGGGACAGGGGCCCTATGGCTACACCTTC. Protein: CASRAPGQGPYGYTF.

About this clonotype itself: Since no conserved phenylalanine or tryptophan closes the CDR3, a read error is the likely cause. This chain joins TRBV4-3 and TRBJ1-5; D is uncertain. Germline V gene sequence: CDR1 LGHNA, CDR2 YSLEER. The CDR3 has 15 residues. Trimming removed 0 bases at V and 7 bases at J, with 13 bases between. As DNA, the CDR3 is TGCGCCAGCAGCCAAGAGCTATTGGGAAACCAGCCCCAGCATTGT. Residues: CASSQELLGNQPQHC.

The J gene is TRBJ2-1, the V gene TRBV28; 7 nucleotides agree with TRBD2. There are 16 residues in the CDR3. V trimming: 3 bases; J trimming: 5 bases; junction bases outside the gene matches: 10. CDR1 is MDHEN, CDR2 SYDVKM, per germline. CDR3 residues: CASSFPEGRVDNEQFF. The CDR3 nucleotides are TGTGCCAGCAGTTTCCCGGAAGGGAGGGTGGACAATGAGCAGTTCTTC.

Here the CDR3 DNA reads TGTGCCAGCAGCTCGGGACTTGGGCCGACAGATACGCAGTATTTT. Its translation is CASSSGLGPTDTQYF. The chain is built from TRBV7-3 and TRBJ2-3; maybe TRBD2 (6 bases). V was pared by 4 bases and J by 3 bases, with 14 bases between. Germline CDR1 is SGHTA and CDR2 is FQGTGA. This CDR3 has 15 residues.

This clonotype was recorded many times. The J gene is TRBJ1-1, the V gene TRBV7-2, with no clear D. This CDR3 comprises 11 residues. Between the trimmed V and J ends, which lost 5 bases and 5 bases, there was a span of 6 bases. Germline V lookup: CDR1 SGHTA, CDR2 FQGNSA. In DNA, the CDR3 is TGTGCCAGCAGCAGTGGGACTGAAGCTTTCTTT. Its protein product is CASSSGTEAFF. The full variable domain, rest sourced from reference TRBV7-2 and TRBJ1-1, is GAGVSQSPSNKVTEKGKDVELRCDPISGHTALYWYRQSLGQGLEFLIYFQGNSAPDKSGLPSDRFSAERTGGSVSTLTIQRTQQEDSAVYLCASSSGTEAFFGQGTRLTVV.

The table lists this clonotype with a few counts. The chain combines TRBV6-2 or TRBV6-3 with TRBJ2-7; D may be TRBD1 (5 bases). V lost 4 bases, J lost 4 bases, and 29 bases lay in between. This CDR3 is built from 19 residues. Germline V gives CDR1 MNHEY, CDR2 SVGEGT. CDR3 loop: CASSSRLLIQAEAPYEQYF. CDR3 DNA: TGTGCCAGCAGTTCCCGACTTCTTATACAGGCCGAAGCCCCGTACGAGCAGTACTTC.

The CDR3, as DNA: TGTGCCAGCGTCCCTTTGGGAACCCAAGAGACCCAGTACTTC. It is translated as CASVPLGTQETQYF. The chain is built from TRBV6-2 or TRBV6-3 and TRBJ2-5; no reliable D call. V dropped 8 bases and J dropped 1 base, with 14 bases sitting between them. Germline-derived CDR1 and CDR2 are MNHEY and SVGEGT. The CDR3 is made up of 14 amino acids.

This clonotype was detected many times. For the CDR3, the DNA is TGTGCCAGCAGCAGGGGGGACAGCCCTTATGGCTACACCTTC. It encodes CASSRGDSPYGYTF. The chain couples TRBV9 to TRBJ1-2; 7 nucleotides line up with TRBD1. The CDR3 contains 14 residues. The ends lost 4 bases at V and 5 bases at J; junction bases unmatched: 8. Germline V CDR1 and CDR2: SGDLS, YYNGEE.

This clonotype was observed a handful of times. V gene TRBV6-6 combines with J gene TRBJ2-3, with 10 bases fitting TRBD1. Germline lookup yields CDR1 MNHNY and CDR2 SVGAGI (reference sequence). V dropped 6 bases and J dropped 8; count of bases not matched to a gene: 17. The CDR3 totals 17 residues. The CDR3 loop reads CASSPTPDRGLGGTQYF. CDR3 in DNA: TGTGCCAGCAGCCCCACGCCAGACAGGGGGCTGGGAGGTACGCAGTATTTT.